The clone carrying this TCR beta chain was detected many times. No antigen is known for it. CDR1 and CDR2 from the germline V gene are MNHEY and SVGAGI. The germline V and J ends were trimmed by 6 bases and 8 bases, with 13 bases remaining between them. This CDR3 contains 12 residues. These data belong to a study of identical twins. General study points: Beta out-of-frame sequences showed weaker excess sharing between twins. Alpha sequences out of frame and shared by twins had excess low generation probability. Beta clonotypes that were abundant in cord blood contained fewer insertions, a pattern absent from memory repertoires. There is a chance that invariant MAIT and iNKT cells partially muddied zero-insertion analyses.

Via MiXCR, TCRdb re-called the 5' RACE reads, giving one row per CDR3 protein. The sample lists a few hundred thousand distinct CDR3 sequences, roughly a tenth seen once, with 9% to 10% in the top ten. Specimen: memory T cells sorted from blood. V gene TRBV6-5 combines with J gene TRBJ1-2; possible D gene TRBD1, 5 bases. This receptor was identified in a man aged 50 to 59 in good health. The CDR3 here is CASSNGGEGYTF. The CDR3, as DNA: TGTGCCAGCAGCAACGGGGGGGAAGGCTACACCTTC.